This T cell receptor (beta chain) was documented in a study of blood T cells in healthy people across ages. Study outcomes and limitations: TCR beta diversity per million T cells fell roughly linearly with age.

A second PCR of 7 to 11 cycles used a sample-barcoded 5' primer and a J-beta primer mix. Using its own MiXCR run on the 5' RACE reads, TCRdb lists one record per CDR3 protein. Counted here are about 620,000 distinct CDR3 sequences, roughly 21% occurring once; the ten biggest clones make up under 4%. The CDR3 extends over 15 amino acids. Germline-derived CDR1 and CDR2 are MNHNY and SVGAGI (reference sequence). V lost 4 bases, J lost 8 bases, and 17 bases lay in between. A few counts support this clonotype. Its target is not known. Material: blood. The chain is built from TRBV6-6 and TRBJ1-4; D possibly corresponds to TRBD1 (5 bases). The TCR was taken from a man aged 65 to 85 in good health. For the CDR3, the DNA is TGTGCCAGCAGTTCCCGGGACGCAGGGAGGGAAAAACTGTTTTTT. This encodes CASSSRDAGREKLFF.